This T cell receptor (beta chain) was identified in a study of T cells in Graves' hyperthyroidism and ophthalmopathy. The wider study: Initial diagnosis, before any treatment, was when peripheral blood was collected. Findings and limits, study-wide: In validation, the model predicted ophthalmopathy. These predictions came a median roughly 6.5 months before onset.

Germline V gives CDR1 MDHEN, CDR2 SYDVKM. The CDR3 is 13 amino acids. Losses at the gene ends were 7 bases for V and 3 bases for J; bases not matched to a gene: 6. The study left out patients who had uncontrolled infection, other autoimmune disease, pregnancy or lactation. TCR beta CDR3 regions were amplified from RNA transcripts. In the first-round RT-PCR of the TCR CDR3, the HTBI primer set was used. TCRdb used MiXCR to reprocess the multiplex PCR reads, holding one entry per CDR3 protein. The repertoire holds 600,000 to 900,000 distinct CDR3 sequences, with roughly 17% as singletons. In its sample, this clonotype was seen many times. The antigen is undetermined.

V usage is TRBV28 and J usage is TRBJ2-7, with TRBD1 identical over 7 bases. Sequencing was performed on blood. This sequence originates from a man aged 18 to 35 with Graves' hyperthyroidism. The CDR3 spells CASTLTGSYEQYF. DNA of the CDR3: TGTGCCAGCACGCTGACAGGGAGCTACGAGCAGTACTTC.